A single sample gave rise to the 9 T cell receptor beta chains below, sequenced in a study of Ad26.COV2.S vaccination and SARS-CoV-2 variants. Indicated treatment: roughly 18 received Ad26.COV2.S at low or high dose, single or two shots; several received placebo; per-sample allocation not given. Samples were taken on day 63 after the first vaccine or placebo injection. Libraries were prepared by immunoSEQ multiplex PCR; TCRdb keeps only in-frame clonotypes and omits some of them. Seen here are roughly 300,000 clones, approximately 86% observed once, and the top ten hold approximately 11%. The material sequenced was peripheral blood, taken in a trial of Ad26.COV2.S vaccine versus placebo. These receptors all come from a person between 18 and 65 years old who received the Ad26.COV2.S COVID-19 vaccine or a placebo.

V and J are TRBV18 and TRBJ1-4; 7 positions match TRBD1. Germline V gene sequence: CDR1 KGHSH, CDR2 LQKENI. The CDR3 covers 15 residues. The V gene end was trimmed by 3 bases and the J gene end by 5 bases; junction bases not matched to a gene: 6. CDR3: CASSPDRTKNEKLFF. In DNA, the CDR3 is TGTGCCAGCTCACCGGACAGGACTAAAAATGAAAAACTGTTTTTT.

The CDR3 region is CASGRDRGDQPQHF. The CDR3 nucleotides read TGTGCCAGCGGCCGGGACAGGGGGGATCAGCCCCAGCATTTT. The V and J genes are TRBV2 and TRBJ1-5, with TRBD1 matching 11 bases. The junction had 5 bases not matched to a gene; V was cut back by 8 bases and J by 5 bases. CDR3 length equals 14 residues. Per germline, CDR1 SNHLY and CDR2 FYNNEI.

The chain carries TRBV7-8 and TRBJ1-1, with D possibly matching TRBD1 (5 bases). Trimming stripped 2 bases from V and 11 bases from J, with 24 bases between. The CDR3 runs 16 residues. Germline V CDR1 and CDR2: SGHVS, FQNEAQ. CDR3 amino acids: CASSLNPGGGGLPAFF. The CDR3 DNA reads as TGTGCCAGCAGCTTAAATCCTGGGGGTGGCGGACTTCCCGCTTTCTTT. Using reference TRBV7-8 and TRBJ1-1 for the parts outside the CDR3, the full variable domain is GAGVSQSPRYKVAKRGQDVALRCDPISGHVSLFWYQQALGQGPEFLTYFQNEAQLDKSGLPSDRFFAERPEGSVSTLKIQRTQQEDSAVYLCASSLNPGGGGLPAFFGQGTRLTVV.

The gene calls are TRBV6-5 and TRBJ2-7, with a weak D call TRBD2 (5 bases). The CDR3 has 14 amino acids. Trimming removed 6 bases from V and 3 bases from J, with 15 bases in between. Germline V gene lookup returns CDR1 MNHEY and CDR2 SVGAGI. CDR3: CASRMRGLGYEQYF. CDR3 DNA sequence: TGTGCCAGCAGAATGCGTGGACTGGGCTACGAGCAGTACTTC.

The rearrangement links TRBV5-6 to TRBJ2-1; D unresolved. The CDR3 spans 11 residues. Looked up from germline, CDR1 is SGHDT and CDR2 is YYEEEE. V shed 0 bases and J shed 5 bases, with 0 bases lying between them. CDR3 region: CASSLDNEQFF. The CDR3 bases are TGTGCCAGCAGCTTGGACAATGAGCAGTTCTTC.

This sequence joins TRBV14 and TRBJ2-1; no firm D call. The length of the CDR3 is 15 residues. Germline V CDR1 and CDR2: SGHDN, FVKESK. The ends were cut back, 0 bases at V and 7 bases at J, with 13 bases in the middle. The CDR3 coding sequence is TGTGCCAGCAGCCAAGATCTCTCTCTCGGGAATGAGCAGTTCTTC. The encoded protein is CASSQDLSLGNEQFF.

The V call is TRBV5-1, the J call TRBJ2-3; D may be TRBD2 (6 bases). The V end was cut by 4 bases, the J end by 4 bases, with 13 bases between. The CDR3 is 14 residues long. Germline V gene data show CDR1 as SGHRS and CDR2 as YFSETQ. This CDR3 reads CASSSPEGSDTQYF. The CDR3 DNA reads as TGCGCCAGCAGCAGCCCGGAGGGTTCAGATACGCAGTATTTT.

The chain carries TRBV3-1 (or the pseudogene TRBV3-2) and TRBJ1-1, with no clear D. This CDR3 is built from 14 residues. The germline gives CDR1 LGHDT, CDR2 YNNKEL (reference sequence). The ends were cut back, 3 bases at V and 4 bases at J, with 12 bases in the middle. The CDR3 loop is CASSQQALGTEAFF. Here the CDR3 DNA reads TGTGCCAGCAGCCAGCAGGCTTTGGGCACTGAAGCTTTCTTT.

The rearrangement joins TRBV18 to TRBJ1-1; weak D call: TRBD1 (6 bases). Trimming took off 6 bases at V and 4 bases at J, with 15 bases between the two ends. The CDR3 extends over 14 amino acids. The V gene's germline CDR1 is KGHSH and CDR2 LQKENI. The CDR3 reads CASSYHTGSTEAFF. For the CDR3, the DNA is TGTGCCAGCTCTTATCACACAGGGTCCACTGAAGCTTTCTTT. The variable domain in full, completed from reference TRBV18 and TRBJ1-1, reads NAGVMQNPRHLVRRRGQEARLRCSPMKGHSHVYWYRQLPEEGLKFMVYLQKENIIDESGMPKERFSAEFPKEGPSILRIQQVVRGDSAAYFCASSYHTGSTEAFFGQGTRLTVV.